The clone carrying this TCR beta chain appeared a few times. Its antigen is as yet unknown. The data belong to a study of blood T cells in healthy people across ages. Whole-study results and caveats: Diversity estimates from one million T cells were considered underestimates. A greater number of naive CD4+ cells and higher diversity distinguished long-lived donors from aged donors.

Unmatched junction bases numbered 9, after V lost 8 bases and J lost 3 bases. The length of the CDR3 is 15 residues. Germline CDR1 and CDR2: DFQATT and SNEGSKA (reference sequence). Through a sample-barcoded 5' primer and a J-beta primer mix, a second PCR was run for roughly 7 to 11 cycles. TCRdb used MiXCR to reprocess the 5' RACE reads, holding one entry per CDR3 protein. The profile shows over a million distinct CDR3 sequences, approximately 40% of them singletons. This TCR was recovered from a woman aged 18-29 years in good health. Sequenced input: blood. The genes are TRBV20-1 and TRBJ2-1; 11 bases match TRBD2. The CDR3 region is CSIPPGTSGYNEQFF. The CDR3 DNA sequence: TGCAGTATCCCCCCCGGGACTAGCGGCTACAATGAGCAGTTCTTC.